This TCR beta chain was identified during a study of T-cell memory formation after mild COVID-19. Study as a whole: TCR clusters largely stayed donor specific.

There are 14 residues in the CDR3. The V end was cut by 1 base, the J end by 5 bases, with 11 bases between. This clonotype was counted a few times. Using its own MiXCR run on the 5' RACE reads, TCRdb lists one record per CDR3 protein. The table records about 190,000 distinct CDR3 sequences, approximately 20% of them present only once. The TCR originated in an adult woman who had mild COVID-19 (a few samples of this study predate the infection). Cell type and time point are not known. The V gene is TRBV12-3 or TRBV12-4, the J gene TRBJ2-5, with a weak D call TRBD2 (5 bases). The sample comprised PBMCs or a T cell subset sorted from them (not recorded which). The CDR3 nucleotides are TGTGCCAGCAGTTTAGGCGCGGGTCGGGAGACCCAGTACTTC. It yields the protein CASSLGAGRETQYF.